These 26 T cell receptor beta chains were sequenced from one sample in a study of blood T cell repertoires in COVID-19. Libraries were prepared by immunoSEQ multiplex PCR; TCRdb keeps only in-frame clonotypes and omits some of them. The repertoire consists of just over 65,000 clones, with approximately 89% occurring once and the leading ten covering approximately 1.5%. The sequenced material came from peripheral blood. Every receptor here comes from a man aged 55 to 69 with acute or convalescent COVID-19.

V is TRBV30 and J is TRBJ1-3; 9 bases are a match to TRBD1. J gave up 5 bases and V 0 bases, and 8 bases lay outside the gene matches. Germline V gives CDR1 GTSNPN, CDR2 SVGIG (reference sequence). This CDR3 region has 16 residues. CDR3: CAWSVWTGEDRNTIYF. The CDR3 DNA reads TGTGCCTGGAGTGTATGGACAGGGGAGGATAGAAACACCATATATTTT.

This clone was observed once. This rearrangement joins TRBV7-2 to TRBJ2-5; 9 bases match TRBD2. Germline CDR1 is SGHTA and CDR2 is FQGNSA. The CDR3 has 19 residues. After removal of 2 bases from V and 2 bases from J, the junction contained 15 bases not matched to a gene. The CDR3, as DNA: TGTGCCAGCAGCTTAATCCCCGTGCGGAGCGGGGGGAAGCAAGAGACCCAGTACTTC. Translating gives CASSLIPVRSGGKQETQYF.

CDR3 sequence reads: CASSQELLVNTEAFF. The CDR3 DNA reads TGCGCCAGCAGCCAAGAACTCCTGGTGAACACTGAAGCTTTCTTT. The chain recombines TRBV4-1 with TRBJ1-1; D call uncertain. CDR1 and CDR2 from the germline V gene are MGHRA and YSYEKL. The CDR3 runs 15 residues. Trimming left V 0 bases short and J 0 bases short, with 8 bases between.

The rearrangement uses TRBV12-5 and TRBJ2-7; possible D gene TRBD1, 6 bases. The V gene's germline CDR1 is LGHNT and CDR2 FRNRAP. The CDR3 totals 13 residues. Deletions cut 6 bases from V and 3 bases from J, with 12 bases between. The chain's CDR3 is CASGMQGLYEQYF. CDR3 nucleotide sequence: TGTGCTAGTGGGATGCAGGGGCTCTACGAGCAGTACTTC.

CDR3 bases: TGCAGCGGTAGACAGAACACTGAAGCTTTCTTT. Translated, it gives CSGRQNTEAFF. V gene TRBV29-1 combines with J gene TRBJ1-1; D ambiguous. The CDR3 is 11 amino acids. CDR1 is SQVTM, CDR2 ANQGSEA, per germline. V lost 7 bases, J lost 1 base, and 7 bases lay in between.

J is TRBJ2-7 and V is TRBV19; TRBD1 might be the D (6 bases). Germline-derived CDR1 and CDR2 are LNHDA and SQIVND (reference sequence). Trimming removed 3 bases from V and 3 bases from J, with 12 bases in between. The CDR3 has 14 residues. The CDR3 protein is CASSIRGVNYEQYF. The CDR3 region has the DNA TGTGCCAGTAGTATCAGGGGCGTCAACTACGAGCAGTACTTC.

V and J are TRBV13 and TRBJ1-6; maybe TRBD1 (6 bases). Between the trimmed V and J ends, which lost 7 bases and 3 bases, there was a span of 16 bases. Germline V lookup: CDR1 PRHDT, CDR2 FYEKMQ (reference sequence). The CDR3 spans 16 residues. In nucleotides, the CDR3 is TGTGCCAGCACTGCGGCGGGCAGGGGCTATAATTCACCCCTCCACTTT. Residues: CASTAAGRGYNSPLHF.

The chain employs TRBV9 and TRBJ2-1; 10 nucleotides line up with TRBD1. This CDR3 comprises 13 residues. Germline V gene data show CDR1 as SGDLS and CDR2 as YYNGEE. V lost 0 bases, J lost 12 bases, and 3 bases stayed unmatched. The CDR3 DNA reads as TGTGCCAGCAGCGTAGGACAGGGGGCATGGCAGTTCTTC. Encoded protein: CASSVGQGAWQFF.

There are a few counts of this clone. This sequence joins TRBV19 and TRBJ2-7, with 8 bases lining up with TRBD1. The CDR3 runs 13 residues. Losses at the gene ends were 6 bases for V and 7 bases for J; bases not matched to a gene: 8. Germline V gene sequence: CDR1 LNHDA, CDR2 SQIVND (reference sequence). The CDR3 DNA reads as TGTGCCAGTAGCCCGACAGGGGTAGGGGAGCAGTACTTC. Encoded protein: CASSPTGVGEQYF.

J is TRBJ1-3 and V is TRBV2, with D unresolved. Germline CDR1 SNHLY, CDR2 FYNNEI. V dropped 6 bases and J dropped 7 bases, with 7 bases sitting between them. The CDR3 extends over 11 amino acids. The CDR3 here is CASRLENTIYF. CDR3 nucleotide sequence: TGTGCCAGCAGATTGGAGAACACCATATATTTT.

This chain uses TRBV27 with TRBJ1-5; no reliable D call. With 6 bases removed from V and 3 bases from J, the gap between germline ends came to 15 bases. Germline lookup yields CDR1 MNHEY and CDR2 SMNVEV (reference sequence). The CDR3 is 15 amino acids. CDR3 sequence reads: CASSPRGAYNQPQHF. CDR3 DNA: TGTGCCAGCAGCCCGCGAGGAGCATACAATCAGCCCCAGCATTTT.

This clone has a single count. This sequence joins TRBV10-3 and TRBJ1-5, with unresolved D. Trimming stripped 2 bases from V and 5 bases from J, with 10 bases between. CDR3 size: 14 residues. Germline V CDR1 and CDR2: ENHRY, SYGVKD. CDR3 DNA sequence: TGTGCCATCAGTGAGCTTCGAGGCGATCAGCCCCAGCATTTT. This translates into CAISELRGDQPQHF.

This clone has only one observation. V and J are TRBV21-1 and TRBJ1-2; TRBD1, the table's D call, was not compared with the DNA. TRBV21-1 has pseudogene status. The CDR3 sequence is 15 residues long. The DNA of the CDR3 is TGTGCCAGCAGCATTGGCGGCAGGGGTTACTATGGCTACACCTTC. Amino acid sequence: CASSIGGRGYYGYTF.

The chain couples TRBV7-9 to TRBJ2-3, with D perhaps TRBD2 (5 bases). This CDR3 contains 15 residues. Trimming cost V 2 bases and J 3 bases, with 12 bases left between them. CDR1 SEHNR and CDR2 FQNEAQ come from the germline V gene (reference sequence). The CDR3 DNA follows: TGTGCCAGCAGCTTATTACTAGGTAGTACAGATACGCAGTATTTT. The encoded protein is CASSLLLGSTDTQYF.

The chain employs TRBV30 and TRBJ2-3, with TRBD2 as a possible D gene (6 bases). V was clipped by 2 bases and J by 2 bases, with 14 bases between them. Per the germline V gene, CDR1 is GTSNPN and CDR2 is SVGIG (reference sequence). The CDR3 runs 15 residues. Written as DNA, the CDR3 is TGTGCCTGGAGTCGTGGAGGGGCCCCCACAGATACGCAGTATTTT. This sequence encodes CAWSRGGAPTDTQYF.

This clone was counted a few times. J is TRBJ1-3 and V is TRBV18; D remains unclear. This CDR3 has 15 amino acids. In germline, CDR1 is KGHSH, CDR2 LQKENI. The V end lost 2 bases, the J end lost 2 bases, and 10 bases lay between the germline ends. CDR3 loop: CASSPGSRAGNTIYF. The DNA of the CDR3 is TGTGCCAGCTCACCAGGGTCGAGGGCTGGAAACACCATATATTTT.

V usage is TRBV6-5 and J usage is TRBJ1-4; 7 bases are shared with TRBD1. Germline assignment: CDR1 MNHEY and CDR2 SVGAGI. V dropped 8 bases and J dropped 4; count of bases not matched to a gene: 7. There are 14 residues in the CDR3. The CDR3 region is CASSSGQFNEKLFF. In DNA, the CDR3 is TGTGCCAGCTCATCGGGACAGTTTAATGAAAAACTGTTTTTT.

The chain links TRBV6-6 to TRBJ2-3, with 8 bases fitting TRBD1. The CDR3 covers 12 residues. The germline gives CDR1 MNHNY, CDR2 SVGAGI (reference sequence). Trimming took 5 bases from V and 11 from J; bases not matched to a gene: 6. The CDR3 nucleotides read TGTGCCAGCAGTCAGAGGACAGGGTTGCAGTATTTT. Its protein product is CASSQRTGLQYF.

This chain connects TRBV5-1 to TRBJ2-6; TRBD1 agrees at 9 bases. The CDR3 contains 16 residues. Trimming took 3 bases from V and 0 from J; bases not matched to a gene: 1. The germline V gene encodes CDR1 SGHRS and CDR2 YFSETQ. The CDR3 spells CASSSGQGSGANVLTF. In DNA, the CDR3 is TGCGCCAGCAGCTCGGGACAGGGCTCTGGGGCCAACGTCCTGACTTTC.

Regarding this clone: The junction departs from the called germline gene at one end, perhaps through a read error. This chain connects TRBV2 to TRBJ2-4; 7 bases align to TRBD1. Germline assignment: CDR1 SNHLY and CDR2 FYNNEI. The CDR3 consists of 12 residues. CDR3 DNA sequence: TGTGCCAGCAGTGATGTTAGTGACAGGGTTAAATTC. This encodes CASSDVSDRVKF.

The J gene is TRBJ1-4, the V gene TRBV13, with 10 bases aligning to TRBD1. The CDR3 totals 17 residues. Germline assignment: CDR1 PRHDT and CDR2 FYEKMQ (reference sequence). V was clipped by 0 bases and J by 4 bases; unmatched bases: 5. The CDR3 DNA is TGTGCCAGCAGCTTAGGCCGGGACAGGGGCTATAATGAAAAACTGTTTTTT. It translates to CASSLGRDRGYNEKLFF.

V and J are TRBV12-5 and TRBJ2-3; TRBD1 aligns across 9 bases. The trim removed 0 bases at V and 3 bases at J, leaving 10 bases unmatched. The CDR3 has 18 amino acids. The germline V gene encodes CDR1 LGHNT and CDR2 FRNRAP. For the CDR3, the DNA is TGTGCTAGTGGTTTGGTACTGAGGGACAGGGCTGGTACAGATACGCAGTATTTT. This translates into CASGLVLRDRAGTDTQYF.

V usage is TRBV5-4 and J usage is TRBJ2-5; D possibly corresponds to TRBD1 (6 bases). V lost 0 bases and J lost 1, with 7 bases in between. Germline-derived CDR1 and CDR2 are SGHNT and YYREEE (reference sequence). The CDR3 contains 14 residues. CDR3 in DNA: TGTGCCAGCAGCTTGGGACAGGTCCAAGAGACCCAGTACTTC. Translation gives CASSLGQVQETQYF.

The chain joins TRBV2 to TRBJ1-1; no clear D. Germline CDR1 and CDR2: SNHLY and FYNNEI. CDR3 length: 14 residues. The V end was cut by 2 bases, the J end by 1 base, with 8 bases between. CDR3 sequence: CASSEKTPNTEAFF. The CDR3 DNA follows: TGTGCCAGCAGTGAAAAGACACCGAACACTGAAGCTTTCTTT.

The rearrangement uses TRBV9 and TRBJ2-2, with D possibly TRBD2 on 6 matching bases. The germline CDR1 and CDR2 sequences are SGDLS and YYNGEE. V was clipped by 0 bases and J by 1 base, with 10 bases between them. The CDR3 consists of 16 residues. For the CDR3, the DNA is TGTGCCAGCAGCGTAGGTTTGCGGGGGAACACCGGGGAGCTGTTTTTT. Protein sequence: CASSVGLRGNTGELFF.

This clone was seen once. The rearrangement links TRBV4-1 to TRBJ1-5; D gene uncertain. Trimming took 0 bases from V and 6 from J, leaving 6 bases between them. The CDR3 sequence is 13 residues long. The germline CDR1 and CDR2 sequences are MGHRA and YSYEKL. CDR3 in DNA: TGCGCCAGCAGCCAAGAGTCCGGTCAGCCCCAGCATTTT. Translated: CASSQESGQPQHF.